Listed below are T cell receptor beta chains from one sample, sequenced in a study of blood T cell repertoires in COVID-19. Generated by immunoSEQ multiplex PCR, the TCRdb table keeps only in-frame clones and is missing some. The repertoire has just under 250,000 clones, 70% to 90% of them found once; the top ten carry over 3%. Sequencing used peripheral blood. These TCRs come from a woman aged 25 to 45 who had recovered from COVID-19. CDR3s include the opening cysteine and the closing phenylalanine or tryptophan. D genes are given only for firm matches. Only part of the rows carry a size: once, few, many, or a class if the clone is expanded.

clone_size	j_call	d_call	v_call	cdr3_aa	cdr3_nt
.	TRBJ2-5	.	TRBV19	CASTAGNRETQYF	TGTGCCAGTACCGCGGGGAATCGGGAGACCCAGTACTTC
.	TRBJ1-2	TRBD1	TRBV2	CASSKRGLTGEGYTF	TGTGCCAGCTCGAAGAGAGGACTTACAGGGGAAGGCTACACCTTC
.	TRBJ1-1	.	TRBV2	CASSEAGWNTEAFF	TGTGCCAGCAGTGAAGCGGGCTGGAACACTGAAGCTTTCTTT
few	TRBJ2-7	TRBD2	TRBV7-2	CASSLGTSGGRDEQYF	TGTGCCAGCAGCTTAGGGACTAGCGGGGGGCGCGACGAGCAGTACTTC
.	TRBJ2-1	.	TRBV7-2	CASSLVGVAVTNEQFF	TGTGCCAGCAGCTTAGTGGGAGTAGCGGTGACCAATGAGCAGTTCTTC
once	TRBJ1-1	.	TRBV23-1	CASTPEGRIVSTEAFF	TGCGCCAGCACCCCGGAGGGAAGGATTGTAAGCACTGAAGCTTTCTTT
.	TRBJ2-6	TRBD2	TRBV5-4	CASSLAGGFSGANVLTF	TGTGCCAGCAGCTTGGCCGGGGGGTTTAGTGGGGCCAACGTCCTGACTTTC
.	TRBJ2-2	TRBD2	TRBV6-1	CASSVGGWANTGELFF	TGTGCCAGCAGTGTGGGAGGGTGGGCGAACACCGGGGAGCTGTTTTTT
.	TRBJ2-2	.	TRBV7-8	CASSFRDSLTGELFF	TGTGCCAGCAGCTTCCGGGACTCCCTGACCGGGGAGCTGTTTTTT
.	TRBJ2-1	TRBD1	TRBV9	CASSAGGQGNEQFF	TGTGCCAGCAGCGCCGGGGGACAGGGCAATGAGCAGTTCTTC
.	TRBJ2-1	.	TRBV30	CAWSVVQIRYNEQFF	TGTGCCTGGAGTGTAGTGCAGATACGCTACAATGAGCAGTTCTTC
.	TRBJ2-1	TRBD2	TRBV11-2	CASSFGTSGSYNEQFF	TGTGCCAGCAGCTTTGGGACTAGCGGATCCTACAATGAGCAGTTCTTC
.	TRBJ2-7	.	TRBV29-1	CSVGQGPGGEQYF	TGCAGCGTTGGGCAGGGGCCAGGAGGCGAGCAGTACTTC
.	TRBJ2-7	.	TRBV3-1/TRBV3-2	CASSQNLGHESYEQYF	TGTGCCAGCAGCCAAAACCTCGGACACGAGTCCTACGAGCAGTACTTC
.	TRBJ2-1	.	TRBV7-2	CASSLGRASYNEQFF	TGTGCCAGCAGCTTAGGGAGGGCCTCCTACAATGAGCAGTTCTTC
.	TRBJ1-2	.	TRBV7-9	CASSLSSGELSGYTF	TGTGCCAGCAGCTTATCGTCAGGGGAACTTTCAGGCTACACCTTC
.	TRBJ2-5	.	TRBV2	CASSPSQGVETQYF	TGTGCCAGCAGTCCCTCACAGGGTGTGGAGACCCAGTACTTC
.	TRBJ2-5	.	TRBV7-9	CASSLGLGQGETQYF	TGTGCCAGCAGCTTAGGGCTCGGCCAGGGAGAGACCCAGTACTTC
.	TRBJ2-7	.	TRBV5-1	CASSLDRPYEQYF	TGCGCCAGCAGCTTGGACAGGCCCTACGAGCAGTACTTC
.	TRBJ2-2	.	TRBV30	CAWSQGSLTGELFF	TGTGCCTGGAGCCAGGGGAGCTTAACCGGGGAGCTGTTTTTT
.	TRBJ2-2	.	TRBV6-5	CASSYSLNTGELFF	TGTGCCAGCAGTTACAGCCTCAACACCGGGGAGCTGTTTTTT
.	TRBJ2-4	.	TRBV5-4	CASSPEGIIAKNIQYF	TGTGCCAGCAGCCCGGAGGGAATCATAGCCAAAAACATTCAGTACTTC
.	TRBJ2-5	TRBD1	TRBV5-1	CASSPRQGVETQYF	TGCGCCAGCAGCCCTCGACAGGGGGTAGAGACCCAGTACTTC
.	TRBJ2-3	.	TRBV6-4	CASSPSGATDTQYF	TGTGCCAGCAGCCCCTCTGGTGCGACAGATACGCAGTATTTT
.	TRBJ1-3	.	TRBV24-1	CATSGNRAGNTIYF	TGTGCCACCAGTGGCAACAGGGCTGGAAACACCATATATTTT
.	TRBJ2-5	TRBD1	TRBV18	CASSPTRQGGETQYF	TGTGCCAGCTCACCGACACGACAGGGCGGGGAGACCCAGTACTTC
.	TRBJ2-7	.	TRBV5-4	CASSREYYEQYF	TGTGCCAGCAGCCGGGAGTACTACGAGCAGTACTTC
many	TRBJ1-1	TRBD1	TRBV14	CASSQVQGRNTEAFF	TGTGCCAGCAGCCAAGTACAGGGGAGAAACACTGAAGCTTTCTTT
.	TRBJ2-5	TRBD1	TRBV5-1	CASSLVGGQGVGETQYF	TGCGCCAGCAGCTTGGTTGGGGGACAGGGGGTAGGAGAGACCCAGTACTTC
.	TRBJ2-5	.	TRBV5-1	CASSLGTAPQETQYF	TGCGCCAGCAGCTTGGGGACAGCTCCGCAAGAGACCCAGTACTTC
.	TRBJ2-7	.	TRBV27	CASSLRRGDTAYEQYF	TGTGCCAGCAGTTTGCGTCGTGGGGACACTGCCTACGAGCAGTACTTC
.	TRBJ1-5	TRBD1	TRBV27	CASGRDRGNQPQHF	TGTGCCAGCGGCCGGGACAGGGGTAATCAGCCCCAGCATTTT
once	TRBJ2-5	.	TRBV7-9	CATEGRKKTQYF	TGTGCCACAGAAGGCAGGAAAAAGACCCAGTACTTC
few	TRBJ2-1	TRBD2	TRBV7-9	CASSPIAGGPNEQFF	TGTGCCAGCAGCCCGATAGCGGGGGGGCCGAATGAGCAGTTCTTC
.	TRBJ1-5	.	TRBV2	CASIKNLQNNQPQHF	TGTGCCAGCATCAAGAATTTACAGAACAATCAGCCCCAGCATTTT
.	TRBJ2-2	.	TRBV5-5	CASSLGAGAGELFF	TGTGCCAGCAGCTTGGGGGCAGGGGCCGGGGAGCTGTTTTTT
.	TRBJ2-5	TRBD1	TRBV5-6	CASSLLGQGVETQYF	TGTGCCAGCAGCTTGTTGGGACAGGGAGTGGAGACCCAGTACTTC
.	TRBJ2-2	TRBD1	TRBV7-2	CASSFFRDRFNPTTGELFF	TGTGCCAGCAGCTTTTTCCGGGACAGGTTTAACCCCACGACCGGGGAGCTGTTTTTT
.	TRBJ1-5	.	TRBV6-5	CASRPTVGIRGPQHF	TGTGCCAGCAGGCCGACTGTGGGGATACGGGGGCCCCAGCATTTT
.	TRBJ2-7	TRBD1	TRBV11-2	CASSFHGQGSYEQYF	TGTGCCAGCAGCTTTCACGGACAGGGCTCCTACGAGCAGTACTTC
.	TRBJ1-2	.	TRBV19	CASSAQIPGRYGYTF	TGTGCCAGTAGTGCCCAGATACCGGGTCGCTATGGCTACACCTTC
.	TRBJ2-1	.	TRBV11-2	CASSPSGGSSYNEQFF	TGTGCCAGCAGCCCCTCCGGAGGGAGCTCCTACAATGAGCAGTTCTTC
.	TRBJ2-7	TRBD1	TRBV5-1	CASSLETGSYEQYF	TGCGCCAGCAGCTTGGAGACAGGGAGCTACGAGCAGTACTTC
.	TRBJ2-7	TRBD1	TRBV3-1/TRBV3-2	CASSLDRLGQGRNEQYF	TGTGCCAGCAGCCTCGACCGATTGGGACAGGGCAGGAACGAGCAGTACTTC
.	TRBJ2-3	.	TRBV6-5	CASSYSRDTDTQYF	TGTGCCAGCAGTTACTCGAGGGACACAGATACGCAGTATTTT
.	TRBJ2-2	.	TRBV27	CASSSSGFGELFF	TGTGCCAGCAGTTCTTCAGGATTCGGGGAGCTGTTTTTT
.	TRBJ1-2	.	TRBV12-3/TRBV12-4	CASSFGGRGGYTF	TGTGCCAGCAGTTTCGGGGGGAGAGGAGGCTACACCTTC
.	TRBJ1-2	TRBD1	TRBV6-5	CASIPGTGVRSGYTF	TGTGCCAGCATCCCGGGGACAGGGGTGCGTTCTGGCTACACCTTC
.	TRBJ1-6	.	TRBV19	CASQGTFYNSPLHF	TGTGCCAGCCAGGGGACCTTCTATAATTCACCCCTCCACTTT
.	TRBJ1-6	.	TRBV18	CASSPRRGQYNSPLHF	TGTGCCAGCTCACCACGGCGTGGACAGTATAATTCACCCCTCCACTTT
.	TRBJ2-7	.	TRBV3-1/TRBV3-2	CASSQGQGTYEQYF	TGTGCCAGCAGCCAAGGGCAGGGAACCTACGAGCAGTACTTC
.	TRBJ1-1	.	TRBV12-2	CASRYRNLNTEAFF	TGTGCAAGTCGCTACAGAAACCTGAACACTGAAGCTTTCTTT